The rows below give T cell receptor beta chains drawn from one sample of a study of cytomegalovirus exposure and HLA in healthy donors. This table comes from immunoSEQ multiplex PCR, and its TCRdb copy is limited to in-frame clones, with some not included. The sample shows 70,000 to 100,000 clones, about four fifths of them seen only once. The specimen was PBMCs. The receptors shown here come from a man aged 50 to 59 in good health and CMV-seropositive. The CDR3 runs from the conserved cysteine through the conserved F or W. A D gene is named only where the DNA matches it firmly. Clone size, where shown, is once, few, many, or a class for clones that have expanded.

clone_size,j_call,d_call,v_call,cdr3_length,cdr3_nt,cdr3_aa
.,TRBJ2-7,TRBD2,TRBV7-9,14,TGTGCCAGCAGTTGGACTAGCTCCCCCTACGAGCAGTACTTC,CASSWTSSPYEQYF
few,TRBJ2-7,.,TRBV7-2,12,TGTGCCAGCAGCTTAGCAGGGGGCGAGCAGTACTTC,CASSLAGGEQYF
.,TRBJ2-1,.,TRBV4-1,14,TGCGCCAGCAGCCAAGATCTTACAGACAATGAGCAGTTCTTC,CASSQDLTDNEQFF
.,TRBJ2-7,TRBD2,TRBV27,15,TGTGCCATCAAGTCTAGCGGGGTGAGCTCCTACGAGCAGTACTTC,CAIKSSGVSSYEQYF
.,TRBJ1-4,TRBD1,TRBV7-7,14,TGTGCTAGCAGCTTGGGGACAGCCGGTGAAAAACTGTTTTTT,CASSLGTAGEKLFF
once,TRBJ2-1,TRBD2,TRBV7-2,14,TGTGCCAGCAGTCCGGGACTAGCGTACAATGAGCAGTTCTTC,CASSPGLAYNEQFF
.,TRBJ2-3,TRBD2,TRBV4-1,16,TGCGCCAGCAGCCTGGGGACTAGCGGGATGGGGGATACGCAGTATTTT,CASSLGTSGMGDTQYF
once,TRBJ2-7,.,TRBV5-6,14,TGTGCCAGCAGCTTGGAACAGGGCTCCTACGAGCAGTACTTC,CASSLEQGSYEQYF
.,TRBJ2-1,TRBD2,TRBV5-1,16,TGCGCCAGCAGCTTACCGACTAGCAGCTCCTACAATGAGCAGTTCTTC,CASSLPTSSSYNEQFF
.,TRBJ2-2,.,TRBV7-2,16,TGTGCCAGCAGCTTAGCGCAGGGTCCGAAATCCGGGGAGCTGTTTTTT,CASSLAQGPKSGELFF
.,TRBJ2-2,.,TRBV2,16,TGTGCCAGCAGAGCCGGACAGATCGCGAACACCGGGGAGCTGTTTTTT,CASRAGQIANTGELFF
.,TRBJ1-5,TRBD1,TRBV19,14,TGTGCCAGTAGAGATGTAGGGGGCCTCCAGCCCCAGCATTTT,CASRDVGGLQPQHF
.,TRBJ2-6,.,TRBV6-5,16,TGTGCCAGCAGTTATTTTTCAGGGGCCGGGGCCAACGTCCTGACTTTC,CASSYFSGAGANVLTF
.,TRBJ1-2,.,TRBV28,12,TGTGCCAGCCGTCGGGGGGCGCGCGGCTACACCTTC,CASRRGARGYTF
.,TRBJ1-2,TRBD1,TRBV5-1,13,TGCGCCAGCAGCGCGGACAGGACTGGTGGCTACACCTTC,CASSADRTGGYTF
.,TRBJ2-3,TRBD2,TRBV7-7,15,TGTGCCAGCAGCCCCCTAGCGGGAGGGGCCGATACGCAGTATTTT,CASSPLAGGADTQYF
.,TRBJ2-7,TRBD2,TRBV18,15,TGTGCCAGCTCACGTTCCGGGACTATACCCCGCCGGCAGTACTTC,CASSRSGTIPRRQYF
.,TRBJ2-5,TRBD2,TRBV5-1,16,TGCGCCAGCAGCTTGGAGATCAGCGGGGGGTCCGGGGCCCAGTACTTC,CASSLEISGGSGAQYF
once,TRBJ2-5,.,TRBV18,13,TGTGCCAGCTCACCAGTACGGGGGGAGACCCAGTACTTC,CASSPVRGETQYF
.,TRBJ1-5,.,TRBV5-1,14,TGCGCCAGCAGCCCGACAGGTAGCAATCAGCCCCAGCATTTT,CASSPTGSNQPQHF
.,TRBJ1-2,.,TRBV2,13,TGTGCCAGCAGTGAATCCAGGGAATATGGCTACACCTTC,CASSESREYGYTF
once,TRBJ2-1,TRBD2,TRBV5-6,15,TGTGCCAGCACAACCCTAGCGGGGAGTTACAATGAGCAGTTCTTC,CASTTLAGSYNEQFF
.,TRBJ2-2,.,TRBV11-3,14,TGTGCCAGCAGCTTACGACAGAACACCGGGGAGCTGTTTTTT,CASSLRQNTGELFF
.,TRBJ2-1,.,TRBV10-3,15,TGTGCCATCAGTGGGACCCCAGATGCGGGGAATGAGCAGTTCTTC,CAISGTPDAGNEQFF